This T cell receptor beta chain originates from a study of cytomegalovirus exposure and HLA in healthy donors. This CDR3 has 13 amino acids. Trimming removed 3 bases at V and 8 bases at J, with 11 bases between. From germline, CDR1 is SEHNR and CDR2 FQNEAQ (reference sequence). The PCR made use of 60 Vbeta and 13 Jbeta primers. The method was immunoSEQ multiplex PCR; TCRdb's version includes in-frame clones alone and lacks a portion of them. The data show about 120,000 clones, 75% to 90% seen once. Broader study findings: Information on immune exposure was restricted to one variable (CMV serostatus). 16,951 TCR beta sequences were associated with HLA alleles at 0.05 false discovery rate in a later analysis. Reports state that TCR beta sequences accurately predicted most subjects' HLA-A and HLA-B alleles.

When sampled, the donors appeared nominally healthy, though they likely had unrecorded immune exposures. This clone was counted once. Its antigen is as yet unknown. The sequence was collected from a man aged 25 to 40 in good health and CMV-seronegative. V and J are TRBV7-9 and TRBJ2-1, with D perhaps matching TRBD2 (5 bases). Sequencing was performed on PBMCs. CDR3 bases: TGTGCCAGCAGCTTTAATTTGGGAGATGAGCAGTTCTTC. Its protein is CASSFNLGDEQFF.